The 28 T cell receptor beta chains in this list originate from one sample, sequenced in a study of cytomegalovirus exposure and HLA in healthy donors. Amplification used 60 Vbeta primers and 13 Jbeta primers. Sequencing was performed with immunoSEQ multiplex PCR; in TCRdb, only in-frame clones are kept and a portion is missing. The top ten hold 2% to 2.5% of the sample, which has 110,000 to 150,000 clones, roughly 74% seen once. Specimen: PBMCs. Source of these receptors: a woman between 18 and 29 years old in good health and CMV-seropositive.

This clone was picked up a small number of times. V is TRBV27 and J is TRBJ2-3; TRBD2 aligns across 8 bases. The CDR3 sequence is 18 residues long. After removal of 8 bases from V and 3 bases from J, the junction contained 19 bases not matched to a gene. The germline V gene encodes CDR1 MNHEY and CDR2 SMNVEV (reference sequence). The CDR3 DNA is TGTGCCAGCCCTTGGTTGGGCTTCGGCGGGGGGCGGACAGATACGCAGTATTTT. It is translated as CASPWLGFGGGRTDTQYF.

The chain combines TRBV7-2 with TRBJ1-2; 9 bases line up with TRBD1. The CDR3 runs to 15 residues. Germline CDR1 reads SGHTA; CDR2 reads FQGNSA. V was clipped by 6 bases and J by 6 bases; unmatched bases: 11. In nucleotides, the CDR3 is TGTGCCAGCAGACGCACACCGGGACAGGGCCATGGCTACACCTTC. Translated: CASRRTPGQGHGYTF.

This clone was seen a few times. V and J are TRBV27 and TRBJ1-2; D remains ambiguous. Germline CDR1 MNHEY, CDR2 SMNVEV (reference sequence). V was trimmed by 5 bases and J by 4 bases, leaving 14 bases between them. There are 14 residues in the CDR3. CDR3 DNA: TGTGCCAGCAGTCCCATCTATGAGTTCTATGGCTACACCTTC. It is translated as CASSPIYEFYGYTF.

This clone was counted once. The chain is built from TRBV27 and TRBJ2-7; D may be TRBD1 (6 bases). The length of the CDR3 is 14 residues. Germline V CDR1 and CDR2: MNHEY, SMNVEV (reference sequence). V gave up 7 bases and J gave up 1 base, with 14 bases separating them. CDR3 loop: CASMPRGKSYEQYF. CDR3 sequence (DNA): TGTGCCAGCATGCCCAGGGGAAAGTCCTACGAGCAGTACTTC.

J is TRBJ2-7 and V is TRBV4-3; D may be TRBD1 (6 bases). Trimming removed 4 bases from V and 6 bases from J, with 13 bases in between. The length of the CDR3 is 13 residues. Germline lookup yields CDR1 LGHNA and CDR2 YSLEER. CDR3 sequence reads: CASSPEQGGEQYF. CDR3 sequence (DNA): TGCGCCAGCAGCCCCGAACAGGGTGGCGAGCAGTACTTC.

The chain couples TRBV2 to TRBJ2-3; D gene ambiguous. Germline-derived CDR1 and CDR2 are SNHLY and FYNNEI. The CDR3 is 12 amino acids. Deletions cut 8 bases from V and 4 bases from J, with 10 bases between. The CDR3 loop reads CASLNNADTQYF. For the CDR3, the DNA is TGTGCCAGCCTAAATAACGCAGATACGCAGTATTTT.

The chain couples TRBV6-6 to TRBJ2-1; 9 bases line up with TRBD1. The V gene's germline CDR1 is MNHNY and CDR2 SVGAGI (reference sequence). The CDR3 loop spans 16 amino acids. The V segment lost 0 bases and the J segment 6 bases; nucleotides outside the gene matches: 6. CDR3 bases: TGTGCCAGCAGTTACTCAGGGACAGGGCTCGTCAATGAGCAGTTCTTC. It translates to CASSYSGTGLVNEQFF.

This sequence joins TRBV30 and TRBJ1-4; maybe TRBD1 (6 bases). The CDR3 sequence is 14 residues long. Germline V CDR1 and CDR2: GTSNPN, SVGIG (reference sequence). V was trimmed by 2 bases and J by 5 bases, leaving 12 bases between them. The CDR3 protein is CAWSSTGWNEKLFF. DNA for the CDR3: TGTGCCTGGAGTAGCACAGGGTGGAATGAAAAACTGTTTTTT.

V gene TRBV10-3 combines with J gene TRBJ1-5; D perhaps matches TRBD1 (6 bases). This CDR3 spans 14 amino acids. The V end lost 0 bases, the J end lost 6 bases, and 9 bases lay between the germline ends. Looked up from germline, CDR1 is ENHRY and CDR2 is SYGVKD. The CDR3 DNA reads as TGTGCCATCAGTGAGTCCAGGGGATCTCAGCCCCAGCATTTT. Its translation is CAISESRGSQPQHF.

In its sample, this clone was seen once. V and J are TRBV2 and TRBJ1-5; 7 bases agree with TRBD1. The ends lost 4 bases at V and 4 bases at J; junction bases unmatched: 7. Germline-derived CDR1 and CDR2 are SNHLY and FYNNEI. The length of the CDR3 is 15 residues. DNA of the CDR3: TGTGCCAGCAGTGGGGGACAGTTCAATAATCAGCCCCAGCATTTT. Encoded protein: CASSGGQFNNQPQHF.

The V call is TRBV28, the J call TRBJ2-3, with D tentatively TRBD2 (7 bases). Germline CDR1 and CDR2: MDHEN and SYDVKM. Deletions cut 5 bases from V and 1 base from J, with 13 bases between. The CDR3 sequence is 15 residues long. Written as DNA, the CDR3 is TGTGCCAGCAGTAGAGGGGGGGCGGGCACAGATACGCAGTATTTT. It is translated as CASSRGGAGTDTQYF. The variable domain in full, with the rest retrieved from reference TRBV28 and TRBJ2-3, is DVKVTQSSRYLVKRTGEKVFLECVQDMDHENMFWYRQDPGLGLRLIYFSYDVKMKEKGDIPEGYSVSREKKERFSLILESASTNQTSMYLCASSRGGAGTDTQYFGPGTRLTVL.

The chain carries TRBV4-3 and TRBJ1-5; the D is unclear. Germline V gives CDR1 LGHNA, CDR2 YSLEER. Trimming took 7 bases from V and 4 from J, leaving 20 bases between them. This CDR3 has 16 residues. The CDR3 DNA sequence: TGCGCCAGCATGATAACAATCTGGTCTGAAAATCAGCCCCAGCATTTT. Translating it yields CASMITIWSENQPQHF.

The chain employs TRBV28 and TRBJ1-1; D unresolved. Per germline, CDR1 MDHEN and CDR2 SYDVKM. V lost 6 bases to trimming and J lost 0 bases, with 8 bases between them. The CDR3 extends over 13 amino acids. CDR3 DNA sequence: TGTGCCAGCAGCTTCCCCTTGAACACTGAAGCTTTCTTT. Protein: CASSFPLNTEAFF. Full variable domain (remainder filled in from reference TRBV28 and TRBJ1-1): DVKVTQSSRYLVKRTGEKVFLECVQDMDHENMFWYRQDPGLGLRLIYFSYDVKMKEKGDIPEGYSVSREKKERFSLILESASTNQTSMYLCASSFPLNTEAFFGQGTRLTVV.

The chain couples TRBV10-3 to TRBJ1-1, with D uncertain. Per the germline V gene, CDR1 is ENHRY and CDR2 is SYGVKD. The CDR3 extends over 13 amino acids. V lost 3 bases and J lost 1, with 6 bases in between. The DNA of the CDR3 is TGTGCCATCAGTGATATACAGAACACTGAAGCTTTCTTT. It codes for CAISDIQNTEAFF.

This sequence joins TRBV19 and TRBJ2-1, with TRBD2 matching over 8 bases. J was trimmed by 0 bases and V by 5 bases; bases with no gene match: 3. The CDR3 consists of 15 residues. CDR1 is LNHDA, CDR2 SQIVND, per germline (reference sequence). This CDR3 reads CASSRGGYSYNEQFF. The CDR3 coding sequence is TGTGCCAGTAGTCGCGGGGGGTACTCCTACAATGAGCAGTTCTTC.

This rearrangement joins TRBV11-2 to TRBJ2-1; 9 bases match TRBD2. CDR3 length: 18 amino acids. Germline CDR1 SGHAT, CDR2 FQNNGV. V was clipped by 0 bases and J by 4 bases; unmatched bases: 10. DNA of the CDR3: TGTGCCAGCAGCTTAGATGGGGAAGCGGGGGGCCCGTACAATGAGCAGTTCTTC. Translation: CASSLDGEAGGPYNEQFF.

The rearrangement links TRBV19 to TRBJ1-6; D uncertain. This CDR3 comprises 12 residues. Trimming stripped 3 bases from V and 7 bases from J, with 4 bases between. The germline CDR1 and CDR2 sequences are LNHDA and SQIVND (reference sequence). The CDR3 spells CASSIANSPLHF. CDR3 in DNA: TGTGCCAGTAGTATCGCGAATTCACCCCTCCACTTT.

The rearrangement links TRBV18 to TRBJ2-1, with D perhaps TRBD1 (5 bases). The germline gives CDR1 KGHSH, CDR2 LQKENI. V was trimmed by 4 bases and J by 7 bases, leaving 8 bases between them. The CDR3 is 12 amino acids. CDR3 protein: CASSLQGNEQFF. The CDR3 DNA is TGTGCCAGCTCACTCCAGGGAAATGAGCAGTTCTTC.

This clone was counted a few times. The chain carries TRBV5-3 and TRBJ1-5; 9 bases fit TRBD1. Being an ORF, TRBV5-3 has a function that is uncertain. V was pared by 7 bases and J by 4 bases, with 12 bases of the junction left unmatched. The CDR3 has 16 amino acids. CDR3 nucleotide sequence: TGTGCCAGAGGCCCTATGGGACAGGGAAAAAATCAGCCCCAGCATTTT. Translating gives CARGPMGQGKNQPQHF.

In this sample, this clone turned up a few times. Different DNA sequences within this sample yield the same CDR3. The CDR3 here is CATSRDGGTYGYTF. The DNA for the CDR3 is TGTGCCACCAGCAGAGACGGGGGGACTTATGGCTACACCTTC. This chain joins TRBV15 and TRBJ1-2, with D perhaps TRBD1 (5 bases). The V end lost 0 bases, the J end lost 5 bases, and 10 bases lay between the germline ends. Germline V lookup: CDR1 LNHNV, CDR2 YYDKDF (reference sequence). The CDR3 runs 14 residues.

The chain has TRBV6-5 and TRBJ1-1; D is perhaps TRBD1 (5 bases). The germline CDR1 and CDR2 sequences are MNHEY and SVGAGI. The germline V and J ends were trimmed by 6 bases and 5 bases, with 19 bases remaining between them. CDR3 size: 15 residues. The DNA for the CDR3 is TGTGCCAGCAGCCCTATTGTGGGGGGTTTAACTGAAGCTTTCTTT. It encodes CASSPIVGGLTEAFF.

This chain connects TRBV25-1 to TRBJ1-2, with TRBD1 matching over 12 bases. Germline trimming cut 1 base from V and 2 bases from J; bases unmatched to any gene: 5. Germline CDR1 and CDR2: MGHDK and SYGVNS. The CDR3 is 17 amino acids. Here the CDR3 reads CASSESGTGGVNYGYTF. Here the CDR3 DNA reads TGTGCCAGCAGTGAATCGGGGACAGGGGGCGTCAACTATGGCTACACCTTC.

This clone has more than one count but fewer than ten. V and J are TRBV4-1 and TRBJ2-6; perhaps TRBD2 as D (6 bases). Germline V gene lookup returns CDR1 MGHRA and CDR2 YSYEKL. The CDR3 has 17 residues. V was trimmed by 0 bases and J by 1 base, leaving 10 bases between them. In DNA form, the CDR3 reads TGCGCCAGCAGCCAAGACGGAGGGAGGTCTGGGGCCAACGTCCTGACTTTC. Its protein product is CASSQDGGRSGANVLTF.

The genes are TRBV18 and TRBJ2-1, with TRBD1 matching over 9 bases. This CDR3 is built from 16 residues. J was trimmed by 6 bases and V by 3 bases; bases with no gene match: 9. Per germline, CDR1 KGHSH and CDR2 LQKENI. The CDR3 nucleotides read TGTGCCAGCTCACCTCTCCGGGACAGGGTGGGCAATGAGCAGTTCTTC. This encodes CASSPLRDRVGNEQFF.

This clone has only one observation. The rearrangement uses TRBV6-1 and TRBJ1-5; no firm D call. Germline CDR1 is MNHNS and CDR2 is SASEGT. The CDR3 has 15 amino acids. The V end was cut by 2 bases, the J end by 11 bases, with 19 bases between. CDR3 region: CASSEYSSGSKAQHF. The DNA for the CDR3 is TGTGCCAGCAGTGAATACTCCTCAGGTTCCAAGGCCCAGCATTTT.

The chain combines TRBV6-1 with TRBJ1-6, with 8 bases lining up with TRBD1. Trimming cost V 5 bases and J 7 bases; bases outside gene matches: 7. The CDR3 has 15 residues. Looked up from germline, CDR1 is MNHNS and CDR2 is SASEGT. Here the CDR3 reads CASSLTRDRNSPLHF. The CDR3 DNA is TGTGCCAGCAGTCTGACGAGGGACAGGAATTCACCCCTCCACTTT.

This clone is a singleton in its sample. V is TRBV5-1 and J is TRBJ2-5; 10 bases fit TRBD2. After removal of 0 bases from V and 5 bases from J, the junction contained 7 bases not matched to a gene. The CDR3 has 16 amino acids. CDR1 SGHRS and CDR2 YFSETQ come from the germline V gene. As DNA, the CDR3 is TGCGCCAGCAGCTTGGCCACAGCGGGGGGGCAGGAGACCCAGTACTTC. This translates into CASSLATAGGQETQYF.

This chain links TRBV29-1 with TRBJ2-7; TRBD1 is a possible D gene (7 bases). Trimming pared 6 bases from V and 6 bases from J, leaving 12 bases between. CDR3 length: 11 residues. Germline V gene data show CDR1 as SQVTM and CDR2 as ANQGSEA. CDR3 region: CSVVRGVEQYF. In nucleotides, the CDR3 is TGCAGCGTAGTCAGGGGGGTCGAGCAGTACTTC.